Included here is one T cell receptor (beta chain) sequence, with context. What it recognizes is unknown. This sample is part of a study of shared clonotypes between healthy human individuals. Study-wide results and caveats: An anticipated effect of sequencing depth on clonotype sharing among donors was recognized.

The V and J ends lost 1 base and 4 bases respectively, with 12 bases between them. The CDR3 sequence is 15 residues long. Looked up from germline, CDR1 is SGHDT and CDR2 is YYEEEE. Method: immunoSEQ multiplex PCR; TCRdb's copy keeps in-frame clones and lacks some. Of some 2.3 million clones listed, approximately 95% are singletons. This TCR was sampled from a man aged 18 to 35 in good health. Some clones in this sample may be carry-over from other donors' samples. The chain combines TRBV5-6 with TRBJ2-4, with a tentative D call TRBD1 (7 bases). The specimen was naive CD4+ T cells from PBMCs. Subset: CD45RA+ positively selected. The CDR3 sequence: CASSLLGGQKNIQYF. The CDR3 DNA is TGTGCCAGCAGCTTGTTGGGGGGACAGAAAAACATTCAGTACTTC.